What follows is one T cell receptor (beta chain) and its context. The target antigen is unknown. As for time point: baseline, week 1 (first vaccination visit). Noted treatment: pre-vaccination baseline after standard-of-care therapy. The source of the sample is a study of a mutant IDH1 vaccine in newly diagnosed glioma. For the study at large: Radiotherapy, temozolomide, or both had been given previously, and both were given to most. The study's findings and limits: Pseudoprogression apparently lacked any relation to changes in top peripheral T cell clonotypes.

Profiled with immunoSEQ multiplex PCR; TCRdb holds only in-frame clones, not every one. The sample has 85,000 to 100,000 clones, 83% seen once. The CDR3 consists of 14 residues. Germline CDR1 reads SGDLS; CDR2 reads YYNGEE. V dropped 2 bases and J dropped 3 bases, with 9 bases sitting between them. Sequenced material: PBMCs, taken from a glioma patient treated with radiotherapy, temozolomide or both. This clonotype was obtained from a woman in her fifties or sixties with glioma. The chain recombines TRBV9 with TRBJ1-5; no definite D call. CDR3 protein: CASSVAGVNQPQHF. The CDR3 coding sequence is TGTGCCAGCAGCGTTGCCGGGGTCAATCAGCCCCAGCATTTT.